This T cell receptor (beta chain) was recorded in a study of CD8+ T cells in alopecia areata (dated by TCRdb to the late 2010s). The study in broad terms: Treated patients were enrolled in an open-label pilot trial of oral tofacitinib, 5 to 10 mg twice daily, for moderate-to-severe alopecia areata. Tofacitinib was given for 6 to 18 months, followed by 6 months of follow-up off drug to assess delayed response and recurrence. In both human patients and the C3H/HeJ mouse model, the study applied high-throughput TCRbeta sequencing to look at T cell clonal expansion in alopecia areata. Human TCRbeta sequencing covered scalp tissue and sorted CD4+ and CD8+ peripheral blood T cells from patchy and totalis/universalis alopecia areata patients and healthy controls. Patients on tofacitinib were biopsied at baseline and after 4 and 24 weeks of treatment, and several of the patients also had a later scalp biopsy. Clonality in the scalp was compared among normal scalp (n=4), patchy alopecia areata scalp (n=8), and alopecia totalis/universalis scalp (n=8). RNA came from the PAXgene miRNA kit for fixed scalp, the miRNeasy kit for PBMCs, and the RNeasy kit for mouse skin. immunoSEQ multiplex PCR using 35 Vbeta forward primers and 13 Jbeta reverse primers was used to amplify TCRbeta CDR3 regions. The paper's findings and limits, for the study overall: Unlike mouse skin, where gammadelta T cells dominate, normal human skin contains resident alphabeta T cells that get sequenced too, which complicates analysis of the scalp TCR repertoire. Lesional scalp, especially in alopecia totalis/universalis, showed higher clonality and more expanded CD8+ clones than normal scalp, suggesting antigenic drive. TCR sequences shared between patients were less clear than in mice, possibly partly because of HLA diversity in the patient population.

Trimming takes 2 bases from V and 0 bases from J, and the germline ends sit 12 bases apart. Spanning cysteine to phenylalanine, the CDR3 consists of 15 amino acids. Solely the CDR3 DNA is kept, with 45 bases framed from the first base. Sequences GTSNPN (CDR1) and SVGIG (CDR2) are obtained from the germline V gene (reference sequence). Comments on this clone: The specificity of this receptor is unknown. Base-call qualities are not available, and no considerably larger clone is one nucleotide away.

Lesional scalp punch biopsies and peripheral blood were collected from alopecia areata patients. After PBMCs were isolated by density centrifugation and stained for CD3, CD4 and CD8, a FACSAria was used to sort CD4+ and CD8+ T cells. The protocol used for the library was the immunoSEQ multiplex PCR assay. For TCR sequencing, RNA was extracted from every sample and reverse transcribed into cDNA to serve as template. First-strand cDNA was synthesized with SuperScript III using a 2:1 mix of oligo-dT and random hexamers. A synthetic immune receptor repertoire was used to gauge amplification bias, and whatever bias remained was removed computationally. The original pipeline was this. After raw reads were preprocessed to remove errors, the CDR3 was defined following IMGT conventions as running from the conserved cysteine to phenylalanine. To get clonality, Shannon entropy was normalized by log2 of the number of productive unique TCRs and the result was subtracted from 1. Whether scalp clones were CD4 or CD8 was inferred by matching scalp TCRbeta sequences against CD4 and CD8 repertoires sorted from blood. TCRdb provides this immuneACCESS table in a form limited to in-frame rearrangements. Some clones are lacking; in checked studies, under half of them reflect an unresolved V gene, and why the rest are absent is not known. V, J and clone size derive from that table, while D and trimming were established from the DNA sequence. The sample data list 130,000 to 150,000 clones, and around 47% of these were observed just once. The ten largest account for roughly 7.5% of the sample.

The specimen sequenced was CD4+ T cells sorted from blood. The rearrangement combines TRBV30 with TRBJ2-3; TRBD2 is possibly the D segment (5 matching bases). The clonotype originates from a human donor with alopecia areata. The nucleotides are TGTGCCTGGAGTTGGAGCGGCGCCAGCACAGATACGCAGTATTTT. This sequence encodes CAWSWSGASTDTQYF.